This T cell receptor (beta chain) is drawn from a study of control samples from healthy donors and cancer patients. Data came from immunoSEQ multiplex PCR; TCRdb stores just in-frame clones and leaves some out. The data hold 150,000 to 200,000 clones, with around nine tenths observed a single time. The V gene's germline CDR1 is SNHLY and CDR2 FYNNEI. The CDR3 contains 13 residues. The V and J ends lost 7 bases and 4 bases respectively, with 13 bases between them. This rearrangement joins TRBV2 to TRBJ2-5; weak D call: TRBD1 (6 bases). This TCR was sampled from a man aged 30 to 39 in good health. Sequencing used blood. The DNA for the CDR3 is TGTGCCAGCAAAAACAGGGAAGGAGAGACCCAGTACTTC. As protein: CASKNREGETQYF.